Listed here are 9 T cell receptor beta chains from one sample, sequenced in a study of blood T cell repertoires in COVID-19. The method was immunoSEQ multiplex PCR; TCRdb's version includes in-frame clones alone and lacks a portion of them. The sample includes around 170,000 clones, under 90% of them seen just once. The specimen was PBMCs or T cells enriched from blood (not recorded which). All receptors derive from a man aged 50 to 59 who had recovered from COVID-19.

J is TRBJ2-3 and V is TRBV7-9; unclear D gene. This CDR3 has 14 residues. Trimming took 8 bases from V and 2 from J, leaving 14 bases between them. Germline V gene sequence: CDR1 SEHNR, CDR2 FQNEAQ (reference sequence). CDR3 protein: CASQIYGVTDTQYF. In DNA form, the CDR3 reads TGTGCCAGCCAAATCTACGGAGTCACAGATACGCAGTATTTT.

This sequence joins TRBV5-1 and TRBJ2-6; 7 nucleotides align to TRBD1. The V gene end was trimmed by 4 bases and the J gene end by 4 bases; junction bases not matched to a gene: 5. The germline V gene has CDR1 SGHRS and CDR2 YFSETQ. The CDR3 loop spans 15 amino acids. The CDR3 region is CASSNGTAGANVLTF. In DNA, the CDR3 is TGCGCCAGCAGCAATGGGACAGCCGGGGCCAACGTCCTGACTTTC.

This clone was detected a few times. Within the sample, other DNA sequences also encode this same CDR3. V and J are TRBV7-3 and TRBJ1-5; no clear D gene. The CDR3 spans 13 residues. V lost 0 bases and J 2 bases, leaving 2 bases between the germline ends. The germline gives CDR1 SGHTA, CDR2 FQGTGA. The chain's CDR3 is CASSLTGNQPQHF. The CDR3 coding sequence is TGTGCCAGCAGCTTAACCGGCAATCAGCCCCAGCATTTT.

As DNA, the CDR3 is TGTGCCAGCAGCGGGCCTGGGACAGTCTCCTACGAGCAGTACTTC. It yields the protein CASSGPGTVSYEQYF. The gene calls are TRBV7-6 and TRBJ2-7; 7 bases align to TRBD1. V trimming: 5 bases; J trimming: 0 bases; junction bases outside the gene matches: 7. CDR3 length: 15 amino acids. Germline lookup yields CDR1 SGHVS and CDR2 FNYEAQ.

The chain employs TRBV5-4 and TRBJ2-7, with 11 bases identical to TRBD1. CDR3 length equals 15 residues. V gave up 6 bases and J gave up 7 bases; unmatched junction bases: 12. Per germline, CDR1 SGHNT and CDR2 YYREEE (reference sequence). CDR3: CASKPDRGHLREQYF. The CDR3 nucleotides read TGTGCCAGCAAACCGGACAGGGGGCACCTTCGTGAGCAGTACTTC.

The V gene is TRBV15, the J gene TRBJ1-4; TRBD1 aligns across 8 bases. Germline V gene data show CDR1 as LNHNV and CDR2 as YYDKDF (reference sequence). The CDR3 covers 16 residues. The V and J ends lost 4 bases and 8 bases, in that order; junction bases with no gene match: 12. For the CDR3, the DNA is TGTGCCACCAGCAACCGGCGAAGGGCAGGGGGCGAAAAACTGTTTTTT. Encoded protein: CATSNRRRAGGEKLFF.

The chain uses TRBV3-1 (or the pseudogene TRBV3-2) and TRBJ1-1; D is possibly TRBD1 (6 bases). Germline values: CDR1 LGHDT, CDR2 YNNKEL (reference sequence). Trimming shortened V by 4 bases and J by 1 base, and 16 bases separated the two germline ends. The CDR3 length is 16 residues. Here the CDR3 DNA reads TGTGCCAGCAGCCTAAACAGGGCTGGAGGGAACACTGAAGCTTTCTTT. It translates to CASSLNRAGGNTEAFF.

This sequence joins TRBV19 and TRBJ1-5, with 10 bases lining up with TRBD1. The CDR3 covers 13 residues. The ends lost 10 bases at V and 4 bases at J; junction bases unmatched: 4. The germline V gene encodes CDR1 LNHDA and CDR2 SQIVND (reference sequence). CDR3 coding DNA: TGTGCCACCCGGGACAGGGGAAATCAGCCCCAGCATTTT. It specifies CATRDRGNQPQHF.

The rearrangement links TRBV28 to TRBJ1-6, with 8 nucleotides matching TRBD1. V was pared by 5 bases and J by 7 bases, with 10 bases of the junction left unmatched. The CDR3 loop spans 16 amino acids. Germline V gene data show CDR1 as MDHEN and CDR2 as SYDVKM. CDR3 sequence reads: CASSARQGTVNSPLHF. The CDR3 DNA sequence: TGTGCCAGCAGTGCCCGACAGGGGACGGTGAATTCACCCCTCCACTTT.